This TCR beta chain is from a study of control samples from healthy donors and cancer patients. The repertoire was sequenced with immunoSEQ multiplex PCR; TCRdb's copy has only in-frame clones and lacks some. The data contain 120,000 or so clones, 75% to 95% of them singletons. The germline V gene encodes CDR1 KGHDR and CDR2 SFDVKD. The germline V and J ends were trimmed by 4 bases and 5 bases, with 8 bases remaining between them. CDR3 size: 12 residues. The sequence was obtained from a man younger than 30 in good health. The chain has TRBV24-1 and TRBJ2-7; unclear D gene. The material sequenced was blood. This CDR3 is CATSDPTNEQYF. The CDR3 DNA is TGTGCCACCAGTGACCCCACCAACGAGCAGTACTTC.